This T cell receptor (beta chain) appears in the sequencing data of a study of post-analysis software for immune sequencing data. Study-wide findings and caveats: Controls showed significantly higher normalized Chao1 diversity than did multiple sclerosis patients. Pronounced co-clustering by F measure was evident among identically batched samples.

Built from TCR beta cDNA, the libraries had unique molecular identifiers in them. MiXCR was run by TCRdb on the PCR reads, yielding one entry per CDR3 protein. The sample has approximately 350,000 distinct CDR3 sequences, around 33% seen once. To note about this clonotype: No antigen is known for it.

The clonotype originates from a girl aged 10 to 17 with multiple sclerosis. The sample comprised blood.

CDR3 in amino acids: CSARGSGDYEQYF. The CDR3 DNA reads as TGCAGTGCCCGGGGATCGGGGGATTACGAGCAGTACTTC. The chain uses TRBV20-1 and TRBJ2-7; a weak D match, TRBD2 (6 bases). The V and J ends lost 6 bases and 4 bases respectively, with 16 bases between them. CDR3 length: 13 residues. Germline V gives CDR1 DFQATT, CDR2 SNEGSKA (reference sequence).